The present T cell receptor (beta chain) was sequenced within a study of cytomegalovirus exposure and HLA in healthy donors. Germline trimming cut 2 bases from V and 4 bases from J; bases unmatched to any gene: 3. CDR1 is ENHRY, CDR2 SYGVKD, per germline. The CDR3 extends over 16 amino acids. Turning to this clone: Its antigen is as yet unknown.

Using immunoSEQ multiplex PCR, the repertoire was profiled, and TCRdb retains in-frame clones only, with some absent. In the table there are 150,000 or so clones, approximately 94% of which are singletons. General study findings and limits: It was found in a later analysis that first-cohort TCR clusters tended to co-occur in the 90 to 150 validation repertoires.

This chain connects TRBV10-3 to TRBJ2-2; 11 bases line up with TRBD1. This sequence was found in a man younger than 35 in good health and CMV-seropositive. Input material: PBMCs. The CDR3 loop reads CAISEGGTGGTGELFF. DNA for the CDR3: TGTGCCATCAGTGAGGGTGGGACAGGGGGCACCGGGGAGCTGTTTTTT.